The clone carrying this T cell receptor (beta chain) turned up a few times. The target antigen is unknown. CDR1 is SGHDT and CDR2 is YYEEEE in the germline V gene. The V and J ends lost 0 bases and 2 bases respectively, with 12 bases between them. The CDR3 runs to 15 residues. Repertoires were generated with immunoSEQ multiplex PCR, while TCRdb's copy carries only in-frame clones and drops some. The sample includes tens of thousands of clones, 80% to 85% of them seen just once. The data derive from a study of somatic mutations in cytotoxic T cells in rheumatoid arthritis. As for the study in general: The researchers flow-sorted some T-cell populations stained with V beta antibodies and got nearly 100% purity, and these included V beta1+ cells sequenced for TCRB.

General observations from the study: CD8+ T-cell clonality showed no significant difference between rheumatoid arthritis patients and age-matched healthy controls.

This receptor was identified in an adult with rheumatoid arthritis. Sample: CD8+ T cells sorted from blood. The chain combines TRBV5-6 with TRBJ2-7, with D possibly called TRBD1 or TRBD2 (5 bases each). The CDR3 DNA reads TGTGCCAGCAGCTTGGACCGGGACGAAACCTACGAGCAGTACTTC. Translated: CASSLDRDETYEQYF.